The entry that follows covers one T cell receptor (beta chain) sequence. Its antigen is not known. Some clones are missing from TCRdb's copy, which holds only in-frame ones; the method was immunoSEQ multiplex PCR. The table has roughly 35,000 clones, around 74% seen once. This record belongs to a study of immune evolution from preneoplasia to lung adenocarcinoma. The overall study: HLA loss of heterozygosity: around 6.5% AIS, about 15% MIA, about 30% ADC, none AAH. General study findings and limits: Later-stage lesions seemingly showed higher T cell density and diversity than normal lung.

The CDR3 spans 11 residues. The germline CDR1 and CDR2 sequences are KGHSH and LQKENI. Each case's diagnosis was confirmed by two pathologists on H&E. Nucleic acids came from premalignant or tumor cells enriched by macro-dissection. This chain uses TRBV18 with TRBJ2-5, with no clear D. The J call may be in error: the DNA end matches TRBJ2-7 better. This clonotype was sampled from a person in their sixties or seventies with lung adenocarcinoma. The sample was FFPE invasive lung adenocarcinoma tissue. Here the CDR3 reads CASSSSHEQYF. CDR3 DNA: TGTGCCAGCTCCTCTTCCCACGAGCAGTACTTC.